The 25 T cell receptor beta chains presented below share a single source sample, sequenced in a study of control samples from healthy donors and cancer patients. Using immunoSEQ multiplex PCR, the repertoire was profiled, and TCRdb retains in-frame clones only, with some absent. The data hold about 71,000 clones, with under 90% observed a single time. The material sequenced was PBMCs. Receptors originate from a man in his sixties with lung cancer.

The V gene is TRBV18, the J gene TRBJ2-5; D possibly uses TRBD1 or TRBD2 (5 bases each). The CDR3 consists of 15 residues. The germline V and J ends were trimmed by 4 bases and 0 bases, with 12 bases remaining between them. Germline assignment: CDR1 KGHSH and CDR2 LQKENI. The CDR3 DNA reads TGTGCCAGCTCACTTGCCGGGACGTACCAAGAGACCCAGTACTTC. Encoded protein: CASSLAGTYQETQYF.

The chain is built from TRBV7-9 and TRBJ1-4, with 8 bases identical to TRBD1. The V segment lost 1 base and the J segment 7 bases; nucleotides outside the gene matches: 2. This CDR3 has 14 amino acids. Germline V gives CDR1 SEHNR, CDR2 FQNEAQ (reference sequence). DNA for the CDR3: TGTGCCAGCAGCTTAGACAGGGGGGTTGAAAAACTGTTTTTT. Translated, it gives CASSLDRGVEKLFF.

This chain links TRBV9 with TRBJ1-1; maybe TRBD1 (6 bases). The CDR3 runs to 15 residues. Trimming removed 5 bases at V and 1 base at J, with 15 bases between. Germline lookup yields CDR1 SGDLS and CDR2 YYNGEE. As DNA, the CDR3 is TGTGCCAGCAGACCGGCTGGGGGGCAGAACACTGAAGCTTTCTTT. It yields the protein CASRPAGGQNTEAFF.

The J gene is TRBJ1-2, the V gene TRBV21-1; the D segment call TRBD1 is taken from the table without a DNA check. TRBV21-1 constitutes a pseudogene. This CDR3 contains 12 residues. The CDR3 protein is CASSETLYGYTF. CDR3 DNA: TGTGCCAGCAGCGAGACACTTTATGGCTACACCTTC.

The chain is built from TRBV7-2 and TRBJ1-3; unclear D gene. The germline V gene has CDR1 SGHTA and CDR2 FQGNSA. The CDR3 contains 13 residues. V lost 5 bases and J lost 2, with 7 bases in between. The DNA for the CDR3 is TGTGCCAGCAGCCGGACGACTGGAAACACCATATATTTT. The encoded protein is CASSRTTGNTIYF.

J is TRBJ2-7 and V is TRBV14; 9 positions agree with TRBD2. V dropped 6 bases and J dropped 7; count of bases not matched to a gene: 19. CDR1 and CDR2 from the germline V gene are SGHDN and FVKESK. The CDR3 loop spans 17 amino acids. The CDR3 sequence: CASSPRGLAHPYWEQYF. The CDR3 DNA reads TGTGCCAGCAGTCCTAGGGGACTAGCTCACCCCTATTGGGAGCAGTACTTC.

V usage is TRBV5-4 and J usage is TRBJ1-2; D remains ambiguous. The CDR3 runs to 13 residues. V was clipped by 4 bases and J by 4 bases, with 11 bases between them. In germline, CDR1 is SGHNT, CDR2 YYREEE (reference sequence). CDR3 in amino acids: CASSPPFSYGYTF. DNA for the CDR3: TGTGCCAGCAGCCCACCGTTTAGCTATGGCTACACCTTC.

The rearrangement uses TRBV27 and TRBJ1-1; D remains ambiguous. V was trimmed by 5 bases and J by 6 bases, leaving 13 bases between them. The CDR3 runs to 13 residues. The germline V gene has CDR1 MNHEY and CDR2 SMNVEV (reference sequence). The CDR3 region is CASSPRYSSEAFF. DNA of the CDR3: TGTGCCAGCAGTCCGAGATACTCATCTGAAGCTTTCTTT.

The J gene is TRBJ2-2, the V gene TRBV18; 9 bases line up with TRBD1. Germline values: CDR1 KGHSH, CDR2 LQKENI. J was trimmed by 5 bases and V by 0 bases; bases with no gene match: 4. This CDR3 region has 16 residues. CDR3 protein: CASSPPSTGGTGELFF. CDR3 DNA sequence: TGTGCCAGCTCACCACCGTCGACAGGGGGTACCGGGGAGCTGTTTTTT.

V gene TRBV6-5 combines with J gene TRBJ1-4; D remains unclear. Trimming took 2 bases from V and 3 from J, leaving 10 bases between them. The CDR3 is 15 residues long. Per the germline V gene, CDR1 is MNHEY and CDR2 is SVGAGI. CDR3 loop: CASSYRGSANEKLFF. In nucleotides, the CDR3 is TGTGCCAGCAGTTACCGCGGGAGTGCTAATGAAAAACTGTTTTTT.

The chain is built from TRBV6-2 or TRBV6-3 and TRBJ1-2; 7 nucleotides align to TRBD1. V was clipped by 2 bases and J by 5 bases; unmatched bases: 5. The CDR3 contains 14 residues. Germline V lookup: CDR1 MNHEY, CDR2 SVGEGT. The CDR3, as DNA: TGTGCCAGCAGTTACAGGCGACAGGGATATGGCTACACCTTC. It encodes CASSYRRQGYGYTF.

The chain uses TRBV5-1 and TRBJ1-3; no definite D call. V was clipped by 0 bases and J by 3 bases, with 10 bases between them. Looked up from germline, CDR1 is SGHRS and CDR2 is YFSETQ. The CDR3 has 15 amino acids. The CDR3 is CASSLVSGGGNTIYF. CDR3 DNA sequence: TGCGCCAGCAGCTTGGTTTCAGGAGGTGGAAACACCATATATTTT.

This clone was detected ten times or more. The chain recombines TRBV6-5 with TRBJ1-2; TRBD1 is a possible D gene (5 bases). This CDR3 region has 15 residues. Germline values: CDR1 MNHEY, CDR2 SVGAGI. Trimming removed 1 base at V and 7 bases at J, with 16 bases between. The CDR3 sequence is CASSYFSGATGGYTF. DNA of the CDR3: TGTGCCAGCAGTTACTTCTCCGGGGCGACCGGTGGCTACACCTTC.

This chain links TRBV5-5 with TRBJ1-1; D is unresolved. The CDR3 length is 13 residues. The V end was cut by 2 bases, the J end by 1 base, with 6 bases between. Germline-derived CDR1 and CDR2 are SGHKS and YYEKEE (reference sequence). The CDR3 DNA reads as TGTGCCAGCAGCTTAACAGCGAACACTGAAGCTTTCTTT. It specifies CASSLTANTEAFF. Using reference TRBV5-5 and TRBJ1-1 for the parts outside the CDR3, the full variable domain is DAGVTQSPTHLIKTRGQQVTLRCSPISGHKSVSWYQQVLGQGPQFIFQYYEKEERGRGNFPDRFSARQFPNYSSELNVNALLLGDSALYLCASSLTANTEAFFGQGTRLTVV.

This clone was detected only once. This chain connects TRBV12-3 or TRBV12-4 to TRBJ2-1; tentatively, D is TRBD1 (6 bases). V lost 5 bases and J 5 bases, leaving 10 bases between the germline ends. The CDR3 runs 13 residues. CDR3 coding DNA: TGTGCCAGCAGTCCCCGGACAGACAATGAGCAGTTCTTC. Translation gives CASSPRTDNEQFF.

J is TRBJ2-7 and V is TRBV3-1 (or the pseudogene TRBV3-2); 11 positions match TRBD1. Germline V gene data show CDR1 as LGHDT and CDR2 as YNNKEL (reference sequence). V lost 4 bases and J lost 1; bases outside the gene matches: 9. CDR3 length equals 17 residues. CDR3 DNA sequence: TGTGCCAGCAGCCGCCTCGGGGGGACAGGGGGTTCCTACGAGCAGTACTTC. The encoded protein is CASSRLGGTGGSYEQYF.

The V gene is TRBV29-1, the J gene TRBJ2-3, with D possibly matching TRBD2 (5 bases). In germline, CDR1 is SQVTM, CDR2 ANQGSEA. V dropped 1 base and J dropped 3 bases, with 8 bases sitting between them. This CDR3 spans 13 amino acids. In DNA form, the CDR3 reads TGCAGCGTTGAAGCGTGGGAGACAGATACGCAGTATTTT. Residues: CSVEAWETDTQYF.

The CDR3 nucleotides read TGCGCCAGCAGCTTGGGGTGGGCCTACAATGAGCAGTTCTTC. Translating gives CASSLGWAYNEQFF. This chain joins TRBV5-1 and TRBJ2-1; D ambiguous. The germline CDR1 and CDR2 sequences are SGHRS and YFSETQ. The CDR3 contains 14 residues. The V end lost 0 bases, the J end lost 2 bases, and 6 bases lay between the germline ends. Filled out from reference TRBV5-1 and TRBJ2-1, the complete variable domain reads KAGVTQTPRYLIKTRGQQVTLSCSPISGHRSVSWYQQTPGQGLQFLFEYFSETQRNKGNFPGRFSGRQFSNSRSEMNVSTLELGDSALYLCASSLGWAYNEQFFGPGTRLTVL.

The chain uses TRBV10-2 and TRBJ1-5, with 10 nucleotides matching TRBD1. V shed 7 bases and J 8 bases; nucleotides not matched to a gene: 5. Looked up from germline, CDR1 is WSHSY and CDR2 is SAAADI. This CDR3 spans 13 amino acids. CDR3 DNA: TGCGCCAGCACCGGGACAGGGGAAAAGCCCCAGCATTTT. Its protein is CASTGTGEKPQHF.

The CDR3 here is CASSGGHSYQETQYF. CDR3 in DNA: TGTGCCAGCAGCGGGGGACACTCGTACCAAGAGACCCAGTACTTC. The V and J genes are TRBV7-9 and TRBJ2-5; perhaps TRBD1 as D (6 bases). Germline V gene lookup returns CDR1 SEHNR and CDR2 FQNEAQ (reference sequence). Trimming cost V 5 bases and J 0 bases, with 13 bases left between them. CDR3 length: 15 amino acids.

Notes on this clone: The sample carries other DNA sequences with the same CDR3. The V and J genes are TRBV6-5 and TRBJ2-7; no reliable D call. The CDR3 consists of 12 residues. Germline CDR1 reads MNHEY; CDR2 reads SVGAGI. V lost 6 bases and J lost 0, with 6 bases in between. This chain's CDR3 is CASRGSSYEQYV. The CDR3 DNA follows: TGTGCCAGCAGGGGCAGCTCCTACGAGCAGTACGTC.

The rearrangement joins TRBV15 to TRBJ2-7; D might be TRBD1 (5 bases). The CDR3 length is 14 residues. The germline gives CDR1 LNHNV, CDR2 YYDKDF (reference sequence). The ends were cut back, 1 base at V and 2 bases at J, with 9 bases in the middle. CDR3 in DNA: TGTGCCACCAGCAGAGCAGGGCTTGCCTACGAGCAGTACTTC. Its translation is CATSRAGLAYEQYF. Full variable domain (outside the CDR3, taken from reference TRBV15 and TRBJ2-7): DAMVIQNPRYQVTQFGKPVTLSCSQTLNHNVMYWYQQKSSQAPKLLFHYYDKDFNNEADTPDNFQSRRPNTSFCFLDIRSPGLGDTAMYLCATSRAGLAYEQYFGPGTRLTVT.

This chain connects TRBV6-1 to TRBJ2-4, with D possibly matching TRBD1 (6 bases). Germline values: CDR1 MNHNS, CDR2 SASEGT. V dropped 3 bases and J dropped 6 bases, with 12 bases sitting between them. The CDR3 has 14 residues. The CDR3 reads CASSDYTGLNIQYF. CDR3 nucleotide sequence: TGTGCCAGCAGTGATTACACAGGGCTAAACATTCAGTACTTC.

This clone was counted once. The CDR3 DNA follows: TGTGCCAGCAGTCTTGGGACAGGGTTCGGCAATGAGCAGTTCTTC. It codes for CASSLGTGFGNEQFF. The genes are TRBV6-4 and TRBJ2-1; 9 bases are shared with TRBD1. V was pared by 5 bases and J by 6 bases, with 8 bases of the junction left unmatched. This CDR3 region has 15 residues. Germline CDR1 and CDR2: MRHNA and SNTAGT.

The chain links TRBV5-1 to TRBJ2-3; D perhaps matches TRBD2 (5 bases). Germline V CDR1 and CDR2: SGHRS, YFSETQ. The V gene lost 0 bases and the J gene lost 4 bases, with 9 bases spanning the gap. The CDR3 runs 14 residues. CDR3 residues: CASSLVLAADTQYF. The CDR3 coding sequence is TGCGCCAGCAGCTTGGTCCTAGCCGCAGATACGCAGTATTTT. Complete variable domain (other parts from reference TRBV5-1 and TRBJ2-3): KAGVTQTPRYLIKTRGQQVTLSCSPISGHRSVSWYQQTPGQGLQFLFEYFSETQRNKGNFPGRFSGRQFSNSRSEMNVSTLELGDSALYLCASSLVLAADTQYFGPGTRLTVL.